The 24 T cell receptor beta chains listed next were all sequenced from one sample in a study of blood T cell repertoires in COVID-19. This table comes from immunoSEQ multiplex PCR, and its TCRdb copy is limited to in-frame clones, with some not included. The sample holds around 250,000 clones, 75% to 90% seen once. Sequencing was carried out using peripheral blood. These receptors were collected from a woman in her forties who had recovered from COVID-19.

The chain combines TRBV7-2 with TRBJ2-1; TRBD2 matches 10 bases. Germline V CDR1 and CDR2: SGHTA, FQGNSA. Losses at the gene ends were 6 bases for V and 7 bases for J; bases not matched to a gene: 9. The CDR3 consists of 15 residues. The CDR3: CASSPSSGRFNEQFF. The CDR3 DNA reads TGTGCCAGCAGTCCATCTAGCGGGAGATTTAATGAGCAGTTCTTC. The variable domain in full, completed from reference TRBV7-2 and TRBJ2-1, reads GAGVSQSPSNKVTEKGKDVELRCDPISGHTALYWYRQSLGQGLEFLIYFQGNSAPDKSGLPSDRFSAERTGGSVSTLTIQRTQQEDSAVYLCASSPSSGRFNEQFFGPGTRLTVL.

The genes are TRBV12-3 or TRBV12-4 and TRBJ1-2; 7 bases map to TRBD1. Losses at the gene ends were 4 bases for V and 7 bases for J; bases not matched to a gene: 6. This CDR3 comprises 13 residues. The CDR3 here is CASSSSTGFGYTF. CDR3 nucleotides: TGTGCCAGCAGTTCATCGACAGGGTTTGGCTACACCTTC.

The chain combines TRBV13 with TRBJ2-5; 7 bases are a match to TRBD1. V lost 7 bases, J lost 1 base, and 6 bases stayed unmatched. Germline-derived CDR1 and CDR2 are PRHDT and FYEKMQ (reference sequence). The length of the CDR3 is 14 residues. For the CDR3, the DNA is TGTGCCAGCACCCCTGGACAGGTCCAAGAGACCCAGTACTTC. Translation gives CASTPGQVQETQYF.

This chain links TRBV10-1 with TRBJ2-7; tentatively, D is TRBD2 (6 bases). This CDR3 contains 12 residues. The V end lost 3 bases, the J end lost 8 bases, and 11 bases lay between the germline ends. CDR1 WNHNN and CDR2 SYGVQD come from the germline V gene (reference sequence). For the CDR3, the DNA is TGCGCCAGCAGTGATCCGGCGGGGAAGCAGTACTTC. The encoded protein is CASSDPAGKQYF.

This chain connects TRBV9 to TRBJ2-7; maybe TRBD1 (6 bases). The CDR3 is made up of 16 amino acids. Germline lookup yields CDR1 SGDLS and CDR2 YYNGEE. Trimming removed 4 bases at V and 2 bases at J, with 19 bases between. CDR3 nucleotide sequence: TGTGCCAGCAGCCCGAGATCGGACAGCAGTCCCTACGAGCAGTACTTC. Amino acid sequence: CASSPRSDSSPYEQYF.

This clone has a single count. CDR3 nucleotide sequence: TGTGCCAGCAGTCATGGGACAGTGAGAGAAGCTTTCTTT. This gives the protein CASSHGTVREAFF. This rearrangement joins TRBV6-5 to TRBJ1-1; 7 bases are a match to TRBD1. The germline V gene has CDR1 MNHEY and CDR2 SVGAGI. The CDR3 has 13 residues. Trimming took 5 bases from V and 8 from J; bases not matched to a gene: 8.

V usage is TRBV9 and J usage is TRBJ2-7, with TRBD1 matching over 12 bases. In germline, CDR1 is SGDLS, CDR2 YYNGEE. The CDR3 extends over 16 amino acids. Unmatched junction bases numbered 12, after V lost 4 bases and J lost 7 bases. CDR3 sequence reads: CASSRTPGQGAGEQYF. The CDR3 coding sequence is TGTGCCAGCAGCCGGACCCCGGGACAGGGGGCAGGGGAGCAGTACTTC.

The V call is TRBV30, the J call TRBJ2-1; 9 bases are shared with TRBD1. Trimming took 3 bases from V and 7 from J; bases not matched to a gene: 10. Germline V gene lookup returns CDR1 GTSNPN and CDR2 SVGIG (reference sequence). CDR3 length: 15 residues. The CDR3, as DNA: TGTGCCTGGAGGAATCTACAGGGGGCTTTGAATGAGCAGTTCTTC. Residues: CAWRNLQGALNEQFF.

This chain links TRBV6-4 with TRBJ2-3; TRBD1 matches 8 bases. The germline CDR1 and CDR2 sequences are MRHNA and SNTAGT. V gave up 6 bases and J gave up 2 bases; unmatched junction bases: 7. The CDR3 runs to 15 residues. CDR3 sequence reads: CASSEDRGVTDTQYF. The CDR3 bases are TGTGCCAGCAGCGAAGACAGGGGCGTCACAGATACGCAGTATTTT.

V and J are TRBV29-1 and TRBJ1-2; 7 bases agree with TRBD1. Trimming took 4 bases from V and 6 from J; bases not matched to a gene: 5. The CDR3 runs 12 residues. In germline, CDR1 is SQVTM, CDR2 ANQGSEA. CDR3 DNA sequence: TGCAGCGTTGGGACAGGAGCCAATGGCTACACCTTC. Protein sequence: CSVGTGANGYTF.

This chain uses TRBV9 with TRBJ2-3; D uncertain. V gave up 0 bases and J gave up 2 bases, with 13 bases separating them. Per the germline V gene, CDR1 is SGDLS and CDR2 is YYNGEE. CDR3 length equals 16 residues. In nucleotides, the CDR3 is TGTGCCAGCAGCGTAGGTTTAGCAGAGCTCACAGATACGCAGTATTTT. It encodes CASSVGLAELTDTQYF. The full variable domain, with the rest looked up from reference TRBV9 and TRBJ2-3, is DSGVTQTPKHLITATGQRVTLRCSPRSGDLSVYWYQQSLDQGLQFLIQYYNGEERAKGNILERFSAQQFPDLHSELNLSSLELGDSALYFCASSVGLAELTDTQYFGPGTRLTVL.

The chain links TRBV7-9 to TRBJ2-4; TRBD2 matches 11 bases. This CDR3 has 13 residues. CDR1 SEHNR and CDR2 FQNEAQ come from the germline V gene (reference sequence). V lost 4 bases to trimming and J lost 11 bases; unmatched junction nucleotides: 4. The DNA for the CDR3 is TGTGCCAGCAGCTCTAGCGGGGGGACTGTTCAGTACTTC. Translation gives CASSSSGGTVQYF.

The J gene is TRBJ2-6, the V gene TRBV19; D may be TRBD2 (5 bases). Trimming pared 4 bases from V and 1 base from J, leaving 17 bases between. Germline V gives CDR1 LNHDA, CDR2 SQIVND (reference sequence). CDR3 length equals 18 residues. The CDR3 DNA reads as TGTGCCAGTAGTACAGACGGCCCGACGGGGTCTGGGGCCAACGTCCTGACTTTC. Protein sequence: CASSTDGPTGSGANVLTF.

V usage is TRBV28 and J usage is TRBJ2-7; D is possibly TRBD2 (6 bases). In germline, CDR1 is MDHEN, CDR2 SYDVKM. This CDR3 spans 14 amino acids. The V end lost 4 bases, the J end lost 1 base, and 11 bases lay between the germline ends. In DNA form, the CDR3 reads TGTGCCAGCAGTTCCGGGAGTCTGTCCTACGAGCAGTACGTC. Encoded protein: CASSSGSLSYEQYV.

In this sample, this clone turned up once. The chain has TRBV27 and TRBJ1-5; TRBD1 agrees at 7 bases. Unmatched junction bases numbered 1, after V lost 6 bases and J lost 2 bases. This CDR3 comprises 13 residues. CDR1 and CDR2 (germline): MNHEY, SMNVEV (reference sequence). The CDR3 loop is CASRGTGNQPQHF. The CDR3 DNA is TGTGCCAGCAGGGGGACAGGCAATCAGCCCCAGCATTTT.

This clone was seen once. The chain combines TRBV6-2 or TRBV6-3 with TRBJ2-1; D is perhaps TRBD1 (5 bases). The germline V gene encodes CDR1 MNHEY and CDR2 SVGEGT. The V end was cut by 6 bases, the J end by 2 bases, with 20 bases between. The CDR3 is 17 amino acids. The CDR3 DNA reads TGTGCCAGCAGCCACCGCGCCCAAGGGGTACCCTACAATGAGCAGTTCTTC. It is translated as CASSHRAQGVPYNEQFF.

This clone has more than one count but fewer than ten. The chain couples TRBV7-2 to TRBJ2-2, with 9 bases aligning to TRBD1. J gave up 4 bases and V 10 bases, and 7 bases lay outside the gene matches. The CDR3 is made up of 14 amino acids. Germline CDR1 SGHTA, CDR2 FQGNSA. The CDR3 nucleotides read TGTGCCATCAAACAGGGGGCCGGCACCGGGGAGCTGTTTTTT. This codes for CAIKQGAGTGELFF. The full variable domain, completed using reference TRBV7-2 and TRBJ2-2, is GAGVSQSPSNKVTEKGKDVELRCDPISGHTALYWYRQSLGQGLEFLIYFQGNSAPDKSGLPSDRFSAERTGGSVSTLTIQRTQQEDSAVYLCAIKQGAGTGELFFGEGSRLTVL.

V gene TRBV29-1 combines with J gene TRBJ2-1, with a tentative D call TRBD2 (6 bases). Germline assignment: CDR1 SQVTM and CDR2 ANQGSEA. The CDR3 runs to 14 residues. Trimming pared 6 bases from V and 2 bases from J, leaving 14 bases between. The CDR3 DNA follows: TGCAGCGTCGCGAGGGAGGTCGCCTACAATGAGCAGTTCTTC. This gives the protein CSVAREVAYNEQFF.

The genes are TRBV5-4 and TRBJ1-2; 9 nucleotides line up with TRBD1. V shed 0 bases and J 2 bases; nucleotides not matched to a gene: 2. Looked up from germline, CDR1 is SGHNT and CDR2 is YYREEE (reference sequence). This CDR3 spans 15 amino acids. The CDR3 region has the DNA TGTGCCAGCAGCTTGGTTGACAGGGGGAACTATGGCTACACCTTC. Residues: CASSLVDRGNYGYTF.

This chain connects TRBV2 to TRBJ2-1; 11 bases are a match to TRBD1. The CDR3 runs 13 residues. V lost 9 bases and J lost 7; bases outside the gene matches: 5. Germline V gene data show CDR1 as SNHLY and CDR2 as FYNNEI. The CDR3 is CASLDRGPNEQFF. Written as DNA, the CDR3 is TGTGCCAGTCTGGACAGGGGGCCTAATGAGCAGTTCTTC.

The chain couples TRBV19 to TRBJ1-2; the D is unclear. Germline V gene lookup returns CDR1 LNHDA and CDR2 SQIVND (reference sequence). Trimming stripped 3 bases from V and 8 bases from J, with 13 bases between. The CDR3 is 13 amino acids. For the CDR3, the DNA is TGTGCCAGTAGTATGTCCGCAGGTCTCGGCTACACCTTC. It yields the protein CASSMSAGLGYTF.

The chain employs TRBV6-5 and TRBJ2-5, with D unclear. The CDR3 spans 13 residues. V lost 4 bases to trimming and J lost 4 bases, with 10 bases between them. CDR1 is MNHEY, CDR2 SVGAGI, per germline. The DNA for the CDR3 is TGTGCCAGCAGTTTCAGGTTGGGAGAGACCCAGTACTTC. Protein: CASSFRLGETQYF.

The chain is built from TRBV5-1 and TRBJ2-1; 7 bases fit TRBD1. This CDR3 is 15 amino acids long. J lost 6 bases, V lost 4 bases, and 10 bases had no gene match. Germline V gives CDR1 SGHRS, CDR2 YFSETQ. In nucleotides, the CDR3 is TGCGCCAGCAGCACGACAGGGACCACGGGCAATGAGCAGTTCTTC. Encoded protein: CASSTTGTTGNEQFF.

The rearrangement links TRBV3-1 (or the pseudogene TRBV3-2) to TRBJ2-1; the match to TRBD2 covers 11 bases. This CDR3 comprises 15 residues. Germline V gene data show CDR1 as LGHDT and CDR2 as YNNKEL (reference sequence). J gave up 7 bases and V 4 bases, and 6 bases lay outside the gene matches. CDR3 DNA: TGTGCCAGCAGCCCGTCTACTAGCGGGAGTAATGAGCAGTTCTTC. Residues: CASSPSTSGSNEQFF.